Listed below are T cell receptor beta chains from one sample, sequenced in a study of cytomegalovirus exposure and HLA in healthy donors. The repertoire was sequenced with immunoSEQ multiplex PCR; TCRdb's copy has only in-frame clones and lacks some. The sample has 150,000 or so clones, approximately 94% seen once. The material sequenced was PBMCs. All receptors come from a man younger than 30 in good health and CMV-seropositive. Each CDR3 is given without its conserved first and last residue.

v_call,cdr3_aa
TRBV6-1,ASSEFMAGAGDEQY
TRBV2,AGGYWDRGYEQY
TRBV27,ASSLVQGAYEQY
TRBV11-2,ASSPGLGALFEQY
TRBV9,ASSTNPAGGFTDTQY
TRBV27,ASSFTGKRRGYGYT
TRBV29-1,SVEVASGGLTDEQF
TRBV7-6,ASSFIAGDPDTQY
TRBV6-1,ATAGTFMDEAF
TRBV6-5,ASSLAGGPGTQY
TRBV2,ASSGRYYRGANYEQY
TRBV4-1,ASSLGRRGYT
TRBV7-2,ASSPGTGYGYT
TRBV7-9,ASSHDSGSGYGYT
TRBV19,AMREANTGELF
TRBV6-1,ASSHTGAQPQH